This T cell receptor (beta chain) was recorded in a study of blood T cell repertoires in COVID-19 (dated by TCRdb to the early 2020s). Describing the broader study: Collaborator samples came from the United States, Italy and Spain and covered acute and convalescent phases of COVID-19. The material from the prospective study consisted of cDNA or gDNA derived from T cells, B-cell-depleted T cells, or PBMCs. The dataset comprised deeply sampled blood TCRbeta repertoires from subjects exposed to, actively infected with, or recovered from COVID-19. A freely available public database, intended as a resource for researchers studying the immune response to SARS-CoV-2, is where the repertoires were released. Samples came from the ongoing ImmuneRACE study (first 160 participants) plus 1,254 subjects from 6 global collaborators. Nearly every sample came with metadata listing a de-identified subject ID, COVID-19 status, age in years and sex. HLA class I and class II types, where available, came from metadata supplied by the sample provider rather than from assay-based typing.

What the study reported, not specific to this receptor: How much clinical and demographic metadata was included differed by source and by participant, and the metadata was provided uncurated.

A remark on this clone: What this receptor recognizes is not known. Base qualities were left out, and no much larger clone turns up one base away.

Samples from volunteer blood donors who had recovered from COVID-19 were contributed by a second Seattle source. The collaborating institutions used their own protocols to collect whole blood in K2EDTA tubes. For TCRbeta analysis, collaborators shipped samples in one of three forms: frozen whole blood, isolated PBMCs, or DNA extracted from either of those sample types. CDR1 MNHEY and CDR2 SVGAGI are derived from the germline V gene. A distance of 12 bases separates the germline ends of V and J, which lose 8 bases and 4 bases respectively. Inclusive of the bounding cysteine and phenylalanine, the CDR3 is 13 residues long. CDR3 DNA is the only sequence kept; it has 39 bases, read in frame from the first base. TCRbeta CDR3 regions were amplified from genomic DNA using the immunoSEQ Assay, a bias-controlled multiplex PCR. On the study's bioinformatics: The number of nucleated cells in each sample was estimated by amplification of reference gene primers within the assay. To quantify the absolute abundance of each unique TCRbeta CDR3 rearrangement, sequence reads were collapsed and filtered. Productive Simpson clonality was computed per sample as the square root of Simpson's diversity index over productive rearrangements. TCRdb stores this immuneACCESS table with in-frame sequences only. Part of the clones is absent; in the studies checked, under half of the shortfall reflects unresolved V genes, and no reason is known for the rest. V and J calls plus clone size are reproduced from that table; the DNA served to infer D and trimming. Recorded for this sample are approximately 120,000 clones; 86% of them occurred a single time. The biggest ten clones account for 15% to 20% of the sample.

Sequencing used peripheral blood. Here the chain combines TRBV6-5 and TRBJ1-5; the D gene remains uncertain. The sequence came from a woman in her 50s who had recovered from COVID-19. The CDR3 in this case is CASCPAGNQPQHF. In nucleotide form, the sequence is TGTGCCAGCTGCCCAGCGGGGAATCAGCCCCAGCATTTT.